This TCR beta chain was documented in a study of CD8 T cells in ankylosing spondylitis. Overall study findings and caveats: Several highly homologous variants made up a TCR beta motif, and this motif appeared characteristic of ankylosing spondylitis blood.

TCRdb itself ran the 5' RACE reads through MiXCR, one entry per CDR3 protein. The table has more than 500,000 distinct CDR3 sequences, approximately 5.3% seen once. CDR1 and CDR2 from the germline V gene are SQVTM and ANQGSEA. The CDR3 has 11 amino acids. V was trimmed by 7 bases and J by 3 bases, leaving 10 bases between them. This clonotype was observed at least ten times. Its matching antigen is unknown. The chain combines TRBV29-1 with TRBJ2-7; D is perhaps TRBD1 (5 bases). The sequencing sample was made of blood, either unsorted or a sorted T cell fraction (not recorded which). This TCR was sampled from a male donor with ankylosing spondylitis. CDR3: CSAGQDYEQYF. CDR3 sequence (DNA): TGCAGCGCCGGACAAGACTACGAGCAGTACTTC.